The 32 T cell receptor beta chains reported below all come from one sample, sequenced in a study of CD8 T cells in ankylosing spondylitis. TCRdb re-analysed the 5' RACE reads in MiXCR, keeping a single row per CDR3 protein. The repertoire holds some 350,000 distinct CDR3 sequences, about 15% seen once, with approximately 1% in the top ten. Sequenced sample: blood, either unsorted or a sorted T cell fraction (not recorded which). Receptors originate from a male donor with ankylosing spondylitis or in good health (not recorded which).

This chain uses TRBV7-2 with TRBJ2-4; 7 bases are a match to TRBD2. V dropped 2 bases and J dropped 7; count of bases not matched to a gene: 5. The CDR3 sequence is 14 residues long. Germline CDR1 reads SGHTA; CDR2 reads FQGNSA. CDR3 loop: CASSLSLAVNIQYF. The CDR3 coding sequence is TGTGCCAGCAGCTTATCCCTAGCGGTCAACATTCAGTACTTC. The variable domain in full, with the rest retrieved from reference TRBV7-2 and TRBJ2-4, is GAGVSQSPSNKVTEKGKDVELRCDPISGHTALYWYRQSLGQGLEFLIYFQGNSAPDKSGLPSDRFSAERTGGSVSTLTIQRTQQEDSAVYLCASSLSLAVNIQYFGAGTRLSVL.

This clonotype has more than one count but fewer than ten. The CDR3 loop is CASSLASGSQETQYF. The CDR3, as DNA: TGTGCCAGCAGCTTGGCCTCCGGATCCCAAGAGACCCAGTACTTC. The chain couples TRBV5-6 to TRBJ2-5; D call uncertain. There are 15 residues in the CDR3. The germline V and J ends were trimmed by 0 bases and 1 base, with 10 bases remaining between them. The V gene's germline CDR1 is SGHDT and CDR2 YYEEEE.

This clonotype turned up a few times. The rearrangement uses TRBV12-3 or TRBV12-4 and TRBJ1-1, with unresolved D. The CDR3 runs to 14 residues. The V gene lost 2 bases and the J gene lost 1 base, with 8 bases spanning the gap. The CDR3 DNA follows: TGTGCCAGCAGTTTAAGGCACCCGAACACTGAAGCTTTCTTT. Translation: CASSLRHPNTEAFF.

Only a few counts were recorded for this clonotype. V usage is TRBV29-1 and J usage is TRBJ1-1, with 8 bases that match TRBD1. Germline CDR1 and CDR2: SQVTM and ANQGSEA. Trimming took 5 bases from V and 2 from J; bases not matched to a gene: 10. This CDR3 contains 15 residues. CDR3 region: CSVRQGRIQNTEAFF. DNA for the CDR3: TGCAGCGTTCGACAGGGGCGGATACAAAACACTGAAGCTTTCTTT.

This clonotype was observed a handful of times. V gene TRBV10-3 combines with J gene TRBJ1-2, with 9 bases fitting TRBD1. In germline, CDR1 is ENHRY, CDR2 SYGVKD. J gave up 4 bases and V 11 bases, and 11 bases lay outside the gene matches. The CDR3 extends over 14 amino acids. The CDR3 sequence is CAALPTGQGYGYTF. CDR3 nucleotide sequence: TGTGCCGCGCTCCCCACGGGACAGGGCTATGGCTACACCTTC.

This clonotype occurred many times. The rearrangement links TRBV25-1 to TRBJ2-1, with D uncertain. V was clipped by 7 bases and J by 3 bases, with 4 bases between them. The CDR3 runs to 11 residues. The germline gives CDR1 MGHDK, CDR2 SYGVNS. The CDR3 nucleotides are TGTGCCAGCACCTTCTACAATGAGCAGTTCTTC. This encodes CASTFYNEQFF.

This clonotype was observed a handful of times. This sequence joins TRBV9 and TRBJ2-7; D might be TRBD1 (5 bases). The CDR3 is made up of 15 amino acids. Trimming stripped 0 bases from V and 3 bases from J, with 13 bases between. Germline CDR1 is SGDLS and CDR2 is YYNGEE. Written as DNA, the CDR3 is TGTGCCAGCAGCGTAGGAACAGGTTGGAACTACGAGCAGTACTTC. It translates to CASSVGTGWNYEQYF.

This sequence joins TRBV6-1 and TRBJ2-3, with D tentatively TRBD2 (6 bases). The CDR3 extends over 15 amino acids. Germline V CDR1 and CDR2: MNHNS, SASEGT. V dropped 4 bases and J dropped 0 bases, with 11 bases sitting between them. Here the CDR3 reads CASSAGAGSTDTQYF. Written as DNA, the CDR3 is TGTGCCAGCAGTGCCGGGGCGGGGAGCACAGATACGCAGTATTTT.

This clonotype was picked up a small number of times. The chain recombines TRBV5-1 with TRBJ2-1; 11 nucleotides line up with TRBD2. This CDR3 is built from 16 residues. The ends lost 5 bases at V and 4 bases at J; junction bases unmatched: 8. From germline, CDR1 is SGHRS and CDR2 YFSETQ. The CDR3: CASSSGGTSGYNEQFF. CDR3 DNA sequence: TGCGCCAGCAGTTCTGGTGGGACTAGCGGTTACAATGAGCAGTTCTTC. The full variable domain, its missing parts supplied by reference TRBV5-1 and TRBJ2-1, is KAGVTQTPRYLIKTRGQQVTLSCSPISGHRSVSWYQQTPGQGLQFLFEYFSETQRNKGNFPGRFSGRQFSNSRSEMNVSTLELGDSALYLCASSSGGTSGYNEQFFGPGTRLTVL.

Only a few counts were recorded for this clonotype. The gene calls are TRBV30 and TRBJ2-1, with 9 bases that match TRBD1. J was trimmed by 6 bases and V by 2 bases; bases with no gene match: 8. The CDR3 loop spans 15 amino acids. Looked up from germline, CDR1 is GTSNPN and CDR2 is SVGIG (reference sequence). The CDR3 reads CAWSLGGTGSNEQFF. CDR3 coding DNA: TGTGCCTGGAGTCTGGGCGGGACAGGGAGCAATGAGCAGTTCTTC.

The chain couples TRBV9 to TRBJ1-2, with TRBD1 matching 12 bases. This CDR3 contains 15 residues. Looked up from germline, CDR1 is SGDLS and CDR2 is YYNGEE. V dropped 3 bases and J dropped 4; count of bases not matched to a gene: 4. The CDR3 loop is CASSAGQGAGYGYTF. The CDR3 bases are TGTGCCAGCAGCGCGGGACAGGGGGCAGGCTATGGCTACACCTTC.

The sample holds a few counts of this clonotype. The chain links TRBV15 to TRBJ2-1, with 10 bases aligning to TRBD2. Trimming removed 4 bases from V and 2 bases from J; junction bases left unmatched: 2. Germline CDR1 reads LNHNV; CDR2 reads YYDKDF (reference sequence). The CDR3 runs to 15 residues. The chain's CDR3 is CATSNSGGAYNEQFF. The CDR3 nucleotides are TGTGCCACCAGCAACAGCGGGGGGGCCTACAATGAGCAGTTCTTC. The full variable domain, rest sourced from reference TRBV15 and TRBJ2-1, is DAMVIQNPRYQVTQFGKPVTLSCSQTLNHNVMYWYQQKSSQAPKLLFHYYDKDFNNEADTPDNFQSRRPNTSFCFLDIRSPGLGDTAMYLCATSNSGGAYNEQFFGPGTRLTVL.

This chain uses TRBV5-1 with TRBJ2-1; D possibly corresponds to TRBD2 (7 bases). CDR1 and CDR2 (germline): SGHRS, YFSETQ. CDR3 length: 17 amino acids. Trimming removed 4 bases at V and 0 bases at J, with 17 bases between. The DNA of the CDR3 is TGCGCCAGCAGCACGCGGGGGCAGGGGAGCTCCTACAATGAGCAGTTCTTC. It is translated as CASSTRGQGSSYNEQFF.

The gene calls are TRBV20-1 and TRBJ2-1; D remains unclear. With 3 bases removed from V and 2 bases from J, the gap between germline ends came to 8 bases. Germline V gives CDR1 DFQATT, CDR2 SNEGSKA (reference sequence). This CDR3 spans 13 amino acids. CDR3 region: CSASDNPYNEQFF. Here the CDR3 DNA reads TGCAGTGCTAGCGACAACCCCTACAATGAGCAGTTCTTC.

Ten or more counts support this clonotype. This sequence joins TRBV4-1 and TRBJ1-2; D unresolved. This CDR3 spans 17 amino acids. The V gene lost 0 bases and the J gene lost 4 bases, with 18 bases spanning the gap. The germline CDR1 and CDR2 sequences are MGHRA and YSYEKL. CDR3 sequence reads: CASSQDRVSAYGYGYTF. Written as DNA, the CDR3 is TGCGCCAGCAGCCAAGATAGAGTGAGCGCCTACGGCTATGGCTACACCTTC.

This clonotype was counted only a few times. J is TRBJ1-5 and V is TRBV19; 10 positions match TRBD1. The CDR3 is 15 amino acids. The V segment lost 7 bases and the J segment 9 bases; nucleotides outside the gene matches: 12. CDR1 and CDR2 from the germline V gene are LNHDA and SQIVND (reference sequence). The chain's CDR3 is CASIAGTGAPRPQHF. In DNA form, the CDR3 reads TGTGCCAGTATAGCCGGGACAGGGGCTCCTCGGCCCCAGCATTTT.

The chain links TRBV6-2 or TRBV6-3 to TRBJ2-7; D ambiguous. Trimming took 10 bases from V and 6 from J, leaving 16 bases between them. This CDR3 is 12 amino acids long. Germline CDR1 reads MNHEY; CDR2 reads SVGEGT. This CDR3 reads CAIRPSNGEQYF. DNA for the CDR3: TGTGCCATCCGGCCCAGCAACGGCGAGCAGTACTTC.

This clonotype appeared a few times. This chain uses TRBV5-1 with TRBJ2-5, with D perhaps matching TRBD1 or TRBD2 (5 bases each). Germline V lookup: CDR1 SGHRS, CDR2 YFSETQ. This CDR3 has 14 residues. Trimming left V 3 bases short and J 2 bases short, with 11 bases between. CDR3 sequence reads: CASSWGSSQETQYF. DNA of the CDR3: TGCGCCAGCAGCTGGGGGTCTTCTCAAGAGACCCAGTACTTC.

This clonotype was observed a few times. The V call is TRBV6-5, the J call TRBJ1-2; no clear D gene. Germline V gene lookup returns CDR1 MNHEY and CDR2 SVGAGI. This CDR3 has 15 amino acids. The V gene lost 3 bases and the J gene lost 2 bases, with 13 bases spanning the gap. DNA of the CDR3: TGTGCCAGCAGTTATGACCCCGGCAGCAACTATGGCTACACCTTC. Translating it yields CASSYDPGSNYGYTF.

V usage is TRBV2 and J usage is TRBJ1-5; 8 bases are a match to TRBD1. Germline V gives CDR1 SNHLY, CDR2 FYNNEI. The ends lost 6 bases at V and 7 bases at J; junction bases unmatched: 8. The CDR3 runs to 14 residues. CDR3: CASRPYRGEQPQHF. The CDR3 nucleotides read TGTGCCAGCAGACCATACAGGGGGGAGCAGCCCCAGCATTTT.

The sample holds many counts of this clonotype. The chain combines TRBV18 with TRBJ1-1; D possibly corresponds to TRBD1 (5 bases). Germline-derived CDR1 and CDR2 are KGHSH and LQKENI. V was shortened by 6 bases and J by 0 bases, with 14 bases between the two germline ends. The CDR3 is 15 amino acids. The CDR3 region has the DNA TGTGCCAGCTCTTCTAGACAGTCCATGAACACTGAAGCTTTCTTT. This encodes CASSSRQSMNTEAFF.

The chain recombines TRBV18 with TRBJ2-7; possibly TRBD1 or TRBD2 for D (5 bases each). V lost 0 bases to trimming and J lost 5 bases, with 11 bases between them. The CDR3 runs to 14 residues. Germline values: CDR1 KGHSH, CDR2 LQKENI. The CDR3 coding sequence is TGTGCCAGCTCACCACCGATGGGGGTAAACGAGCAGTACTTC. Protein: CASSPPMGVNEQYF. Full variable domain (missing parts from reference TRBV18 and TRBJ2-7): NAGVMQNPRHLVRRRGQEARLRCSPMKGHSHVYWYRQLPEEGLKFMVYLQKENIIDESGMPKERFSAEFPKEGPSILRIQQVVRGDSAAYFCASSPPMGVNEQYFGPGTRLTVT.

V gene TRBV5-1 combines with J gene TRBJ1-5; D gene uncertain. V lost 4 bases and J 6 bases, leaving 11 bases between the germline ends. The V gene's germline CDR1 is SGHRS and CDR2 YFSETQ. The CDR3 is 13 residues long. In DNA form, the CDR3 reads TGCGCCAGCAGCGCCCGGGCTGGTCAGCCCCAGCATTTT. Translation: CASSARAGQPQHF.

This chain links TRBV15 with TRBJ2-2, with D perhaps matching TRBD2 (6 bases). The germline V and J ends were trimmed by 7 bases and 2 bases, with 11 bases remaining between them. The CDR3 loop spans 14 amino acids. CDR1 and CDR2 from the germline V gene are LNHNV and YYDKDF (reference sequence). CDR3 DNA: TGTGCCACCAAATTAGCGGACAACACCGGGGAGCTGTTTTTT. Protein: CATKLADNTGELFF.

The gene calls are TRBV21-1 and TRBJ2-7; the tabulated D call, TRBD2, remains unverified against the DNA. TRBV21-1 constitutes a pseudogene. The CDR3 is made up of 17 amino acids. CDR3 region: CASSEKNLAGETYEQYF. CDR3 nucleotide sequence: TGTGCCAGCAGCGAGAAAAACCTAGCGGGAGAAACCTACGAGCAGTACTTC.

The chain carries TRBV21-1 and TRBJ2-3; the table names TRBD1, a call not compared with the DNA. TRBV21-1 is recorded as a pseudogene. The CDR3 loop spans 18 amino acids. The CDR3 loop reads CASSKASTGGPVTDTQYF. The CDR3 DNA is TGTGCCAGCAGCAAAGCTTCGACAGGGGGCCCTGTCACAGATACGCAGTATTTT.

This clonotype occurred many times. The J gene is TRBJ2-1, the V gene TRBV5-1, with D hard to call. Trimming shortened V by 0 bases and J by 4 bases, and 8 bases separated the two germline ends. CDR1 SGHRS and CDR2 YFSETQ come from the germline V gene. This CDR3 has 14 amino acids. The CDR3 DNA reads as TGCGCCAGCAGCTTGGGACCGCCTTACAATGAGCAGTTCTTC. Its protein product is CASSLGPPYNEQFF.

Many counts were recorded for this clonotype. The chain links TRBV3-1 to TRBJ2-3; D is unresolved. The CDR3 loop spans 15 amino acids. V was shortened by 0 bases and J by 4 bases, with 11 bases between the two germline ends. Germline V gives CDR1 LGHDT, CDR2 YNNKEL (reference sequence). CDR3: CASSQEQIRPDTQYF. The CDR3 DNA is TGTGCCAGCAGCCAAGAGCAGATCAGGCCAGATACGCAGTATTTT.

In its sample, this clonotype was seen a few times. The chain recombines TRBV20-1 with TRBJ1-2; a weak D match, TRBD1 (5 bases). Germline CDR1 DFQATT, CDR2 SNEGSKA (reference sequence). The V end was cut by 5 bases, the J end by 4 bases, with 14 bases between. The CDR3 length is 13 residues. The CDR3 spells CSAQDSTSYGYTF. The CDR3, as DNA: TGCAGTGCTCAAGACAGTACCAGCTATGGCTACACCTTC.

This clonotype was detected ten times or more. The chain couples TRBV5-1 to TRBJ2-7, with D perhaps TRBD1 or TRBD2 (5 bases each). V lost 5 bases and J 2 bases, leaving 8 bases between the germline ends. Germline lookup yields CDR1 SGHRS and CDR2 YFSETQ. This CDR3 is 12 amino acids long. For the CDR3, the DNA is TGCGCCAGCAGGGGGGTTCCCTACGAGCAGTACTTC. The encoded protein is CASRGVPYEQYF. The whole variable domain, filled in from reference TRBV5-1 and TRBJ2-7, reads KAGVTQTPRYLIKTRGQQVTLSCSPISGHRSVSWYQQTPGQGLQFLFEYFSETQRNKGNFPGRFSGRQFSNSRSEMNVSTLELGDSALYLCASRGVPYEQYFGPGTRLTVT.

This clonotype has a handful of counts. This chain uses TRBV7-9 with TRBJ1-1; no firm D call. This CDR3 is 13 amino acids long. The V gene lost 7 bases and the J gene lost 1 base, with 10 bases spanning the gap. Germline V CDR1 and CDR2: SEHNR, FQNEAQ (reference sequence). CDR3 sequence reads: CASTLGRNTEAFF. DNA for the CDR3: TGTGCCAGCACCCTAGGACGGAACACTGAAGCTTTCTTT.

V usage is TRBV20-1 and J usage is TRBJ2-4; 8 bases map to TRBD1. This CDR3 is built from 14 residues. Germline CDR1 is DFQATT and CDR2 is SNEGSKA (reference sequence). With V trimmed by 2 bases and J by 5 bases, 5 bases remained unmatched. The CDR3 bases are TGCAGTGCTAGAACGACAGGGGTCCAAAACATTCAGTACTTC. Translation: CSARTTGVQNIQYF.